These 28 T cell receptor beta chains came from one sample sequenced in a study of chemoradiotherapy in HPV16-positive cancers. TCRdb keeps only in-frame clones here, not all; method: immunoSEQ multiplex PCR. Among some 7,000 clones, around 90% were seen once, and the ten largest hold around 3.8%. The biological material was taken from a patient who underwent chemoradiotherapy. The source of these receptors is a human donor with HPV-associated anogenital cancer.

The chain employs TRBV6-5 and TRBJ2-3, with D possibly TRBD2 on 6 matching bases. From germline, CDR1 is MNHEY and CDR2 SVGAGI. V was pared by 2 bases and J by 2 bases, with 11 bases between. The CDR3 is 15 residues long. In DNA, the CDR3 is TGTGCCAGCAGTTACACAGGAGGGCCCACAGATACGCAGTATTTT. The encoded protein is CASSYTGGPTDTQYF.

The V call is TRBV21-1, the J call TRBJ1-2. TRBV21-1 is termed a pseudogene. This CDR3 contains 17 residues. The CDR3 loop reads CASSKSPLQSPGCGYTF. CDR3 coding DNA: TGTGCCAGCAGCAAATCCCCCCTACAATCTCCGGGGTGTGGCTACACCTTC.

The chain recombines TRBV11-3 with TRBJ2-7, with 9 bases matching TRBD2. CDR1 is SGHNT and CDR2 is YENEEA in the germline V gene. The junction had 7 bases not matched to a gene; V was cut back by 0 bases and J by 4 bases. The CDR3 runs 16 residues. The CDR3 sequence: CASSLDRGGGKYEQYF. Written as DNA, the CDR3 is TGTGCCAGCAGCTTAGACCGCGGGGGGGGCAAATACGAGCAGTACTTC.

This chain joins TRBV7-9 and TRBJ2-7, with 8 bases fitting TRBD1. In germline, CDR1 is SEHNR, CDR2 FQNEAQ (reference sequence). V shed 6 bases, J shed 0 bases, and the junction held 4 bases outside the gene matches. The CDR3 totals 14 residues. CDR3 in amino acids: CASSRDRPSYEQYF. The DNA for the CDR3 is TGTGCCAGCAGTCGGGACAGGCCCTCCTACGAGCAGTACTTC. The whole variable domain, remainder taken from reference TRBV7-9 and TRBJ2-7, is DTGVSQNPRHKITKRGQNVTFRCDPISEHNRLYWYRQTLGQGPEFLTYFQNEAQLEKSRLLSDRFSAERPKGSFSTLEIQRTEQGDSAMYLCASSRDRPSYEQYFGPGTRLTVT.

The rearrangement links TRBV9 to TRBJ2-5; tentatively, D is TRBD2 (5 bases). The germline V gene has CDR1 SGDLS and CDR2 YYNGEE. The V and J ends lost 3 bases and 1 base respectively, with 10 bases between them. The CDR3 spans 14 residues. This chain's CDR3 is CASSGGLLQETQYF. CDR3 DNA: TGTGCCAGCAGCGGAGGACTCCTCCAAGAGACCCAGTACTTC. Based on the CDR3 plus reference TRBV9 and TRBJ2-5, the full variable domain is DSGVTQTPKHLITATGQRVTLRCSPRSGDLSVYWYQQSLDQGLQFLIQYYNGEERAKGNILERFSAQQFPDLHSELNLSSLELGDSALYFCASSGGLLQETQYFGPGTRLLVL.

The chain employs TRBV6-6 and TRBJ2-6; D may match TRBD1 or TRBD2 (5 bases each). In germline, CDR1 is MNHNY, CDR2 SVGAGI (reference sequence). CDR3 size: 14 residues. V lost 8 bases to trimming and J lost 0 bases, with 8 bases between them. The CDR3 sequence: CASERGSGANVLTF. The CDR3 region has the DNA TGTGCCAGCGAGAGGGGCTCTGGGGCCAACGTCCTGACTTTC.

Only one count was recorded for this clone. The V call is TRBV28, the J call TRBJ2-3, with D tentatively TRBD1 (5 bases). Germline V lookup: CDR1 MDHEN, CDR2 SYDVKM. The CDR3 contains 15 residues. V was pared by 6 bases and J by 1 base, with 14 bases between. The CDR3 here is CASSHQVGGTDTQYF. DNA for the CDR3: TGTGCCAGCAGCCACCAAGTAGGGGGCACAGATACGCAGTATTTT.

The chain combines TRBV5-3 with TRBJ2-5; 7 bases are a match to TRBD2. TRBV5-3 is an ORF; its function is uncertain. Germline trimming cut 0 bases from V and 3 bases from J; bases unmatched to any gene: 5. The CDR3 totals 15 residues. CDR3 region: CARSLVGGGEETQYF. The CDR3 DNA sequence: TGTGCCAGAAGCTTGGTCGGGGGAGGGGAAGAGACCCAGTACTTC.

Worth noting for this clone: A junction boundary mismatches the germline segment, possibly from a read error. The chain couples TRBV6-5 to TRBJ1-1; 7 nucleotides align to TRBD1. Per germline, CDR1 MNHEY and CDR2 SVGAGI. The CDR3 spans 15 residues. CDR3 loop: CASSYRGLVNTEAFF. DNA for the CDR3: TGTGCCAGCAGTTACAGGGGGCTTGTGAATACTGAAGCTTTCTTT.

This clone has just a few counts. The chain carries TRBV5-1 and TRBJ2-7; the D is unclear. This CDR3 is built from 16 residues. Looked up from germline, CDR1 is SGHRS and CDR2 is YFSETQ. The V and J ends lost 2 bases and 1 base respectively, with 16 bases between them. The CDR3 DNA follows: TGCGCCAGCAGCTTTTCTACTGTTGTCGGATCCTACGAGCAGTACTTC. Its translation: CASSFSTVVGSYEQYF.

The CDR3 region has the DNA TGTGCCAGTAGCCCGAGGGGGGAAAGCAATCAGCCCCAGCATTTT. Its protein product is CASSPRGESNQPQHF. This chain links TRBV19 with TRBJ1-5; tentatively, D is TRBD1 (6 bases). The germline V gene encodes CDR1 LNHDA and CDR2 SQIVND (reference sequence). V was pared by 6 bases and J by 1 base, with 13 bases between. The CDR3 sequence is 15 residues long.

The chain has TRBV6-5 and TRBJ2-7, with TRBD1 matching over 8 bases. J gave up 2 bases and V 5 bases, and 5 bases lay outside the gene matches. The CDR3 loop spans 14 amino acids. Germline CDR1 is MNHEY and CDR2 is SVGAGI. In DNA form, the CDR3 reads TGTGCCAGCAGTCCAGGACAGGGTACCTACGAGCAGTACTTC. The encoded protein is CASSPGQGTYEQYF.

The rearrangement uses TRBV12-2 and TRBJ2-3; TRBD2 is the table's D call, not checked against the DNA. TRBV12-2 represents a pseudogene. CDR3 length: 16 residues. In DNA form, the CDR3 reads TGTGCAAGTCGCTTAGTTGAGCGGGAGGGCCCAGATACGCAGTATTTT. It codes for CASRLVEREGPDTQYF.

The chain's CDR3 is CASSGVGGSSYEQYF. DNA for the CDR3: TGTGCCAGCAGCGGAGTGGGGGGGTCCTCCTACGAGCAGTACTTC. The chain couples TRBV11-2 to TRBJ2-7; 7 bases agree with TRBD2. The CDR3 is 15 residues long. The germline CDR1 and CDR2 sequences are SGHAT and FQNNGV. Trimming removed 5 bases from V and 0 bases from J; junction bases left unmatched: 7.

The gene calls are TRBV4-1 and TRBJ2-7, with D possibly called TRBD1 or TRBD2 (5 bases each). The V end lost 4 bases, the J end lost 3 bases, and 16 bases lay between the germline ends. This CDR3 has 15 amino acids. Germline-derived CDR1 and CDR2 are MGHRA and YSYEKL. Here the CDR3 DNA reads TGCGCCAGCAGCCCCCGGGACGAACTCTTCTACGAGCAGTACTTC. As protein: CASSPRDELFYEQYF.

This chain connects TRBV7-2 to TRBJ1-2; D is unclear. Germline V lookup: CDR1 SGHTA, CDR2 FQGNSA. The CDR3 extends over 14 amino acids. Trimming left V 0 bases short and J 4 bases short, with 9 bases between. The CDR3 DNA reads as TGTGCCAGCAGCTTAGCAGGGTCCCGCTATGGCTACACCTTC. Translation: CASSLAGSRYGYTF.

J is TRBJ1-1 and V is TRBV15; possibly TRBD1 for D (5 bases). This CDR3 is 15 amino acids long. V was trimmed by 3 bases and J by 4 bases, leaving 15 bases between them. From germline, CDR1 is LNHNV and CDR2 YYDKDF (reference sequence). The CDR3 sequence: CATSRRRAGGTEAFF. The CDR3 nucleotides are TGTGCCACCAGCAGGCGGAGGGCGGGGGGCACTGAAGCTTTCTTT.

DNA for the CDR3: TGTGCCAGCAGCGTAGGGAGTTTAAATGAAAAACTGTTTTTT. Its protein is CASSVGSLNEKLFF. The chain employs TRBV9 and TRBJ1-4; D unresolved. Looked up from germline, CDR1 is SGDLS and CDR2 is YYNGEE. V lost 0 bases and J 5 bases, leaving 8 bases between the germline ends. This CDR3 comprises 14 residues.

V is TRBV5-1 and J is TRBJ2-1, with 7 bases lining up with TRBD2. V shed 2 bases and J 9 bases; nucleotides not matched to a gene: 8. The CDR3 has 14 amino acids. Per germline, CDR1 SGHRS and CDR2 YFSETQ. CDR3 sequence reads: CASSFGGGFSEQFF. The CDR3 DNA is TGCGCCAGCAGCTTTGGGGGAGGGTTTAGTGAGCAGTTCTTC.

The rearrangement uses TRBV6-1 and TRBJ2-2, with 8 bases that match TRBD1. The CDR3 consists of 15 residues. Germline CDR1 MNHNS, CDR2 SASEGT. J gave up 4 bases and V 8 bases, and 9 bases lay outside the gene matches. CDR3 sequence: CASPRTGISTGELFF. DNA for the CDR3: TGTGCCAGCCCCCGGACAGGGATATCCACCGGGGAGCTGTTTTTT.

CDR3 region: CASSAGGLNTGELFF. In nucleotides, the CDR3 is TGCGCCAGCAGCGCAGGGGGGCTGAACACCGGGGAGCTGTTTTTT. The chain carries TRBV5-1 and TRBJ2-2; perhaps TRBD1 as D (7 bases). The CDR3 extends over 15 amino acids. The germline gives CDR1 SGHRS, CDR2 YFSETQ. Trimming removed 4 bases from V and 1 base from J, with 11 bases in between.

This chain uses TRBV6-1 with TRBJ1-2, with D tentatively TRBD1 (5 bases). This CDR3 region has 14 residues. Between the trimmed V and J ends, which lost 2 bases and 8 bases, there was a span of 15 bases. CDR1 MNHNS and CDR2 SASEGT come from the germline V gene. The CDR3 DNA reads TGTGCCAGCAGTGAACGGACACTCCTCCGAGGCTACACCTTC. Its translation is CASSERTLLRGYTF.

The chain carries TRBV11-3 and TRBJ2-7, with D perhaps TRBD2 (5 bases). V lost 5 bases and J lost 0, with 17 bases in between. There are 16 residues in the CDR3. Germline V gene lookup returns CDR1 SGHNT and CDR2 YENEEA. CDR3 sequence reads: CASSPISGISSYEQYF. The CDR3 coding sequence is TGTGCCAGCAGCCCAATCTCCGGGATTAGCTCCTACGAGCAGTACTTC.

The chain uses TRBV6-1 and TRBJ1-5; D call uncertain. Germline-derived CDR1 and CDR2 are MNHNS and SASEGT. V dropped 4 bases and J dropped 6 bases, with 13 bases sitting between them. The CDR3 totals 14 residues. CDR3 coding DNA: TGTGCCAGCAGTGGACTTACTACGGGTCAGCCCCAGCATTTT. Its protein product is CASSGLTTGQPQHF.

The chain recombines TRBV11-2 with TRBJ2-7; tentative D call: TRBD1 (5 bases). From germline, CDR1 is SGHAT and CDR2 FQNNGV. V lost 6 bases to trimming and J lost 2 bases, with 20 bases between them. CDR3 length: 16 amino acids. The CDR3 nucleotides are TGTGCCAGCAGTCTCTCCTGGGGCAGGAGAGCCTACGAGCAGTACTTC. Encoded protein: CASSLSWGRRAYEQYF.

V is TRBV7-8 and J is TRBJ1-1; 9 bases map to TRBD1. The germline V gene encodes CDR1 SGHVS and CDR2 FQNEAQ. The CDR3 runs 15 residues. V lost 4 bases and J lost 5; bases outside the gene matches: 8. The CDR3, as DNA: TGTGCCAGCAGCTCACTGGACAGGGGTTTTACTGAAGCTTTCTTT. This sequence encodes CASSSLDRGFTEAFF.

Notes on this clone: This sample also contains other DNA sequences that code for the same CDR3. This chain uses TRBV29-1 with TRBJ2-3, with D possibly matching TRBD2 (6 bases). Germline CDR1 SQVTM, CDR2 ANQGSEA. This CDR3 has 12 amino acids. V lost 4 bases, J lost 1 base, and 6 bases lay in between. The CDR3 DNA is TGCAGCGTTGGGGGGGGCACAGATACGCAGTATTTT. It encodes CSVGGGTDTQYF.

This rearrangement joins TRBV29-1 to TRBJ1-1, with 9 bases aligning to TRBD1. The V segment lost 7 bases and the J segment 1 base; nucleotides outside the gene matches: 4. CDR3 size: 13 residues. Looked up from germline, CDR1 is SQVTM and CDR2 is ANQGSEA. As DNA, the CDR3 is TGCAGCGGAAACAGGGGGCAGAACACTGAAGCTTTCTTT. Protein sequence: CSGNRGQNTEAFF. Full variable domain (outside the CDR3, taken from reference TRBV29-1 and TRBJ1-1): SAVISQKPSRDICQRGTSLTIQCQVDSQVTMMFWYRQQPGQSLTLIATANQGSEATYESGFVIDKFPISRPNLTFSTLTVSNMSPEDSSIYLCSGNRGQNTEAFFGQGTRLTVV.